This TCR beta chain was retrieved from a study of control samples from healthy donors and cancer patients. TCRdb keeps only in-frame clones here, not all; method: immunoSEQ multiplex PCR. Here the sample spans about 17,000 clones, 85% to 90% being singletons. This CDR3 spans 14 amino acids. Deletions cut 2 bases from V and 3 bases from J, with 8 bases between. Germline V lookup: CDR1 MNHEY, CDR2 SMNVEV (reference sequence). The sequenced material came from PBMCs. The chain has TRBV27 and TRBJ1-5; unclear D gene. This TCR derives from a man in his sixties with head and neck cancer. CDR3 amino acids: CASSLGQVNQPQHF. The CDR3, as DNA: TGTGCCAGCAGTTTAGGGCAGGTCAATCAGCCCCAGCATTTT.